Following are 5 T cell receptor beta chains from one sample sequenced in a study of identifying expanded T cells in peripheral blood. Method: immunoSEQ multiplex PCR; TCRdb's copy keeps in-frame clones and lacks some. This table has 120,000 or so clones, more than 75% appearing once. The sequenced sample was blood. The receptors here all came from a person aged 18 to 69 in good health.

V gene TRBV18 combines with J gene TRBJ2-3; 8 nucleotides agree with TRBD1. Germline V gene data show CDR1 as KGHSH and CDR2 as LQKENI. J was trimmed by 3 bases and V by 2 bases; bases with no gene match: 7. CDR3 length: 16 amino acids. The DNA of the CDR3 is TGTGCCAGCTCACCATCAACAGGGGGGAGGACAGATACGCAGTATTTT. Translating it yields CASSPSTGGRTDTQYF.

The chain employs TRBV7-9 and TRBJ1-2; D is uncertain. V was clipped by 2 bases and J by 4 bases, with 20 bases between them. CDR1 and CDR2 (germline): SEHNR, FQNEAQ (reference sequence). This CDR3 contains 17 residues. The CDR3 sequence: CASSLSSSNLPLYGYTF. CDR3 DNA sequence: TGTGCCAGCAGCTTATCAAGCTCGAATCTTCCCCTCTATGGCTACACCTTC.

The chain combines TRBV11-2 with TRBJ2-1; 7 bases fit TRBD2. J was trimmed by 2 bases and V by 5 bases; bases with no gene match: 12. The CDR3 sequence is 17 residues long. Germline lookup yields CDR1 SGHAT and CDR2 FQNNGV. CDR3 protein: CASSQSLARGAYNEQFF. CDR3 nucleotide sequence: TGTGCCAGCAGCCAATCCTTGGCCCGGGGGGCCTACAATGAGCAGTTCTTC. Based on the CDR3 plus reference TRBV11-2 and TRBJ2-1, the full variable domain is EAGVAQSPRYKIIEKRQSVAFWCNPISGHATLYWYQQILGQGPKLLIQFQNNGVVDDSQLPKDRFSAERLKGVDSTLKIQPAKLEDSAVYLCASSQSLARGAYNEQFFGPGTRLTVL.

The J gene is TRBJ2-5, the V gene TRBV11-3; D is uncertain. CDR1 and CDR2 (germline): SGHNT, YENEEA. The CDR3 totals 13 residues. The V end was cut by 3 bases, the J end by 2 bases, with 7 bases between. CDR3 sequence reads: CASSFAQQETQYF. Here the CDR3 DNA reads TGTGCCAGCAGCTTCGCACAGCAAGAGACCCAGTACTTC.

Notes on this clone: Distinct nucleotide sequences in the sample also encode this CDR3. The chain carries TRBV6-1 and TRBJ2-1; D is ambiguous. Germline V gene data show CDR1 as MNHNS and CDR2 as SASEGT. The V end was cut by 6 bases, the J end by 0 bases, with 6 bases between. This CDR3 has 13 amino acids. In DNA form, the CDR3 reads TGTGCCAGCAGCAGGAGCTCCTACAATGAGCAGTTCTTC. It specifies CASSRSSYNEQFF.